These 30 T cell receptor beta chains originate from one sample sequenced in a study of control samples from healthy donors and cancer patients. Profiled with immunoSEQ multiplex PCR; TCRdb holds only in-frame clones, not every one. The repertoire holds around 120,000 clones, with less than 95% as singletons. The sequenced sample consisted of blood. These TCRs come from a man aged 25 to 40 in good health.

The chain has TRBV6-5 and TRBJ1-2; no definite D call. The germline CDR1 and CDR2 sequences are MNHEY and SVGAGI. The CDR3 has 12 amino acids. The V end lost 10 bases, the J end lost 7 bases, and 16 bases lay between the germline ends. The CDR3 loop is CATGQPPGGYTF. In DNA form, the CDR3 reads TGTGCCACGGGCCAACCTCCCGGTGGCTACACCTTC.

This chain links TRBV6-6 with TRBJ1-5, with D perhaps TRBD1 (6 bases). With 6 bases removed from V and 1 base from J, the gap between germline ends came to 16 bases. CDR3 length equals 16 residues. Germline CDR1 is MNHNY and CDR2 is SVGAGI (reference sequence). The DNA of the CDR3 is TGTGCCAGCAGCCTAGGACAGAAAGGGAGCAATCAGCCCCAGCATTTT. Translated: CASSLGQKGSNQPQHF.

CDR3 region: CASSMRDFVETQYF. DNA for the CDR3: TGTGCCAGTAGTATGCGGGACTTTGTAGAGACCCAGTACTTC. The chain links TRBV19 to TRBJ2-5; D may be TRBD2 (6 bases). CDR3 length: 14 amino acids. The V and J ends lost 3 bases and 4 bases respectively, with 12 bases between them. From germline, CDR1 is LNHDA and CDR2 SQIVND (reference sequence).

The chain has TRBV4-3 and TRBJ1-3, with 9 bases aligning to TRBD1. The trim removed 3 bases at V and 3 bases at J, leaving 3 bases unmatched. The germline V gene encodes CDR1 LGHNA and CDR2 YSLEER. This CDR3 region has 15 residues. The CDR3, as DNA: TGCGCCAGCAGCCAGAGACAGGGGGTTGGAAACACCATATATTTT. Translation gives CASSQRQGVGNTIYF.

The chain links TRBV11-1 to TRBJ2-3; tentative D call: TRBD1 (5 bases). The V and J ends lost 5 bases and 2 bases respectively, with 11 bases between them. Germline loops: CDR1 SGHAT, CDR2 FQDESV (reference sequence). There are 14 residues in the CDR3. The CDR3 spells CASSLDSPTDTQYF. CDR3 sequence (DNA): TGTGCCAGCAGCCTCGACAGCCCCACAGATACGCAGTATTTT.

This chain links TRBV15 with TRBJ2-7; D unresolved. CDR1 and CDR2 from the germline V gene are LNHNV and YYDKDF (reference sequence). This CDR3 contains 14 residues. V was cut by 3 bases and J by 3 bases, with 12 bases left in between. CDR3 in amino acids: CATSSIAGRYEQYF. In DNA form, the CDR3 reads TGTGCCACCAGCAGCATAGCCGGTCGCTACGAGCAGTACTTC. Full variable domain (remainder filled in from reference TRBV15 and TRBJ2-7): DAMVIQNPRYQVTQFGKPVTLSCSQTLNHNVMYWYQQKSSQAPKLLFHYYDKDFNNEADTPDNFQSRRPNTSFCFLDIRSPGLGDTAMYLCATSSIAGRYEQYFGPGTRLTVT.

This clone was counted a single time. The chain employs TRBV4-3 and TRBJ2-7; unclear D gene. The CDR3 spans 18 residues. Trimming removed 3 bases from V and 4 bases from J, with 25 bases in between. CDR1 is LGHNA and CDR2 is YSLEER in the germline V gene. CDR3 region: CASSQDPLSWVGNYEQYF. CDR3 sequence (DNA): TGCGCCAGCAGCCAGGACCCGCTCTCGTGGGTGGGGAATTACGAGCAGTACTTC.

Notes on this clone: This sample also contains other DNA sequences that code for the same CDR3. The chain joins TRBV18 to TRBJ1-5; D is uncertain. Trimming stripped 0 bases from V and 4 bases from J, with 1 base between. From germline, CDR1 is KGHSH and CDR2 LQKENI. The CDR3 covers 12 residues. CDR3 sequence: CASSPPNQPQHF. CDR3 bases: TGTGCCAGCTCACCACCGAATCAGCCCCAGCATTTT.

The rearrangement links TRBV4-3 to TRBJ1-6; TRBD1 might be the D (5 bases). CDR1 is LGHNA and CDR2 is YSLEER in the germline V gene. Trimming left V 4 bases short and J 1 base short, with 14 bases between. This CDR3 is built from 17 residues. The CDR3 region is CASSLGGPGSYNSPLHF. Written as DNA, the CDR3 is TGCGCCAGCAGCCTCGGGGGTCCGGGGTCCTATAATTCACCCCTCCACTTT.

Written as DNA, the CDR3 is TGTGCCAGTAACCCCCGACCGAACACTGAAGCTTTCTTT. Translated, it gives CASNPRPNTEAFF. V gene TRBV19 combines with J gene TRBJ1-1; D gene unclear. Trimming left V 7 bases short and J 1 base short, with 10 bases between. Germline V gene data show CDR1 as LNHDA and CDR2 as SQIVND (reference sequence). The CDR3 runs 13 residues.

The chain couples TRBV7-9 to TRBJ1-1, with unresolved D. V was clipped by 4 bases and J by 2 bases, with 11 bases between them. The CDR3 covers 14 residues. Germline values: CDR1 SEHNR, CDR2 FQNEAQ (reference sequence). The CDR3 loop is CASSSLRRNTEAFF. The CDR3 bases are TGTGCCAGCAGCTCCTTGAGACGTAACACTGAAGCTTTCTTT. The full variable domain, with the rest looked up from reference TRBV7-9 and TRBJ1-1, is DTGVSQNPRHKITKRGQNVTFRCDPISEHNRLYWYRQTLGQGPEFLTYFQNEAQLEKSRLLSDRFSAERPKGSFSTLEIQRTEQGDSAMYLCASSSLRRNTEAFFGQGTRLTVV.

The chain employs TRBV18 and TRBJ2-3, with a tentative D call TRBD1 (5 bases). The CDR3 extends over 14 amino acids. V lost 5 bases, J lost 2 bases, and 11 bases lay in between. Germline CDR1 reads KGHSH; CDR2 reads LQKENI. The CDR3 sequence is CASSVRTTTDTQYF. CDR3 sequence (DNA): TGTGCCAGCTCAGTCCGGACAACCACAGATACGCAGTATTTT.

This rearrangement joins TRBV7-3 to TRBJ2-5; TRBD1 aligns across 9 bases. Germline CDR1 reads SGHTA; CDR2 reads FQGTGA. The CDR3 loop spans 14 amino acids. The V gene end was trimmed by 4 bases and the J gene end by 2 bases; junction bases not matched to a gene: 2. In DNA, the CDR3 is TGTGCCAGCAGCTCCGGGACAGGGCAAGAGACCCAGTACTTC. Translation: CASSSGTGQETQYF.

The rearrangement links TRBV4-3 to TRBJ2-3; no definite D call. The CDR3 is 13 amino acids. The V end lost 4 bases, the J end lost 2 bases, and 7 bases lay between the germline ends. From germline, CDR1 is LGHNA and CDR2 YSLEER. This chain's CDR3 is CASSPQFTDTQYF. DNA of the CDR3: TGCGCCAGCAGCCCCCAGTTCACAGATACGCAGTATTTT.

This clone was seen just once. The gene calls are TRBV6-4 and TRBJ2-1, with D hard to call. Trimming took off 0 bases at V and 3 bases at J, with 0 bases between the two ends. CDR1 MRHNA and CDR2 SNTAGT come from the germline V gene. The CDR3 extends over 12 amino acids. The CDR3 region is CASSDSYNEQFF. The CDR3 DNA follows: TGTGCCAGCAGTGACTCCTACAATGAGCAGTTCTTC.

This chain connects TRBV3-1 (or the pseudogene TRBV3-2) to TRBJ1-2; D gene ambiguous. The CDR3 runs 15 residues. CDR1 and CDR2 from the germline V gene are LGHDT and YNNKEL (reference sequence). Trimming took off 5 bases at V and 1 base at J, with 14 bases between the two ends. This CDR3 is CASSYQNEINYGYTF. The DNA of the CDR3 is TGTGCCAGCAGCTACCAAAATGAAATTAACTATGGCTACACCTTC.

The chain joins TRBV9 to TRBJ2-5; D is perhaps TRBD1 or TRBD2 (7 bases each). Trimming removed 3 bases from V and 5 bases from J, with 14 bases in between. CDR3 length equals 14 residues. Germline values: CDR1 SGDLS, CDR2 YYNGEE. CDR3 loop: CASSGPGGGETQYF. The CDR3 bases are TGTGCCAGCAGCGGACCAGGGGGAGGGGAGACCCAGTACTTC.

V is TRBV4-1 and J is TRBJ1-5; D gene ambiguous. The CDR3 totals 17 residues. In germline, CDR1 is MGHRA, CDR2 YSYEKL. The germline V and J ends were trimmed by 1 base and 4 bases, with 17 bases remaining between them. The CDR3 reads CASSQAALGSGNQPQHF. The CDR3 DNA reads as TGCGCCAGCAGCCAAGCCGCCCTCGGTTCTGGAAATCAGCCCCAGCATTTT.

Regarding this clone: Additional DNA sequences in this sample encode the identical CDR3. V usage is TRBV7-9 and J usage is TRBJ2-7; D could derive from TRBD1 or TRBD2 (5 bases each). With 1 base removed from V and 5 bases from J, the gap between germline ends came to 6 bases. Germline CDR1 is SEHNR and CDR2 is FQNEAQ (reference sequence). The CDR3 is 12 amino acids. The CDR3 region has the DNA TGTGCCAGCAGCTTAGTGGGGGACGAGCAGTACTTC. Residues: CASSLVGDEQYF.

The chain uses TRBV5-1 and TRBJ2-5, with D possibly matching TRBD1 (5 bases). Trimming left V 3 bases short and J 5 bases short, with 17 bases between. The germline gives CDR1 SGHRS, CDR2 YFSETQ. The CDR3 covers 15 residues. The CDR3 loop is CASSSSWGLDETQYF. Here the CDR3 DNA reads TGCGCCAGCAGCTCCTCTTGGGGCCTTGACGAGACCCAGTACTTC.

V usage is TRBV6-4 and J usage is TRBJ1-2, with D hard to call. Germline V CDR1 and CDR2: MRHNA, SNTAGT. V lost 11 bases to trimming and J lost 8 bases, with 15 bases between them. This CDR3 comprises 11 residues. CDR3 region: CAAGDGHGYTF. CDR3 DNA: TGTGCCGCCGGAGACGGGCACGGCTACACCTTC.

The rearrangement uses TRBV7-9 and TRBJ2-2; D might be TRBD2 (5 bases). The CDR3 is made up of 12 amino acids. V lost 6 bases to trimming and J lost 7 bases, with 9 bases between them. Germline lookup yields CDR1 SEHNR and CDR2 FQNEAQ (reference sequence). The CDR3 DNA reads TGTGCCAGCAGTTCTCGGGGCGGGGAGCTGTTTTTT. Translated, it gives CASSSRGGELFF.

This chain connects TRBV30 to TRBJ2-5; 7 nucleotides agree with TRBD1. Trimming took 2 bases from V and 1 from J; bases not matched to a gene: 7. Germline assignment: CDR1 GTSNPN and CDR2 SVGIG (reference sequence). This CDR3 spans 15 amino acids. Written as DNA, the CDR3 is TGTGCCTGGAGTCCCGGGACAGCGAGCCAAGAGACCCAGTACTTC. Its protein is CAWSPGTASQETQYF.

This clone was seen only a few times. The rearrangement links TRBV13 to TRBJ1-1, with 7 bases fitting TRBD1. Looked up from germline, CDR1 is PRHDT and CDR2 is FYEKMQ (reference sequence). V gave up 3 bases and J gave up 11 bases; unmatched junction bases: 27. This CDR3 spans 19 amino acids. The CDR3: CASSFTFRDGSGTAGVAFF. CDR3 in DNA: TGTGCCAGCAGCTTTACCTTCCGCGATGGATCCGGGACAGCGGGTGTGGCTTTCTTT.

The V and J genes are TRBV12-3 or TRBV12-4 and TRBJ2-2, with a tentative D call TRBD2 (7 bases). Trimming shortened V by 5 bases and J by 6 bases, and 10 bases separated the two germline ends. The CDR3 sequence is 13 residues long. CDR3 in DNA: TGTGCCAGCAGTCTAGGGGGGGCCGGGGAGCTGTTTTTT. Its protein is CASSLGGAGELFF.

This chain connects TRBV11-2 to TRBJ1-2; D gene unclear. The CDR3 consists of 15 residues. The ends were cut back, 5 bases at V and 2 bases at J, with 15 bases in the middle. The germline CDR1 and CDR2 sequences are SGHAT and FQNNGV. The CDR3 sequence is CASSPFPFRNYGYTF. CDR3 DNA: TGTGCCAGCAGCCCATTCCCCTTCAGGAACTATGGCTACACCTTC.

The chain is built from TRBV6-2 or TRBV6-3 and TRBJ2-5, with D tentatively TRBD2 (5 bases). The germline CDR1 and CDR2 sequences are MNHEY and SVGEGT. Trimming cost V 5 bases and J 7 bases, with 17 bases left between them. This CDR3 contains 14 residues. The CDR3 sequence: CASSNRLSRGTQYF. The DNA of the CDR3 is TGTGCCAGCAGTAACCGACTCAGCCGGGGGACCCAGTACTTC.

The chain recombines TRBV28 with TRBJ1-1, with D perhaps matching TRBD1 (5 bases). The germline CDR1 and CDR2 sequences are MDHEN and SYDVKM. This CDR3 is built from 16 residues. The germline V and J ends were trimmed by 4 bases and 1 base, with 16 bases remaining between them. CDR3: CASSSPWGAGNTEAFF. The DNA of the CDR3 is TGTGCCAGCAGTTCCCCCTGGGGCGCGGGGAACACTGAAGCTTTCTTT.

This clone has just one count. The chain combines TRBV30 with TRBJ1-3, with 7 bases matching TRBD1. Germline V gene lookup returns CDR1 GTSNPN and CDR2 SVGIG (reference sequence). This CDR3 has 12 amino acids. V trimming: 4 bases; J trimming: 4 bases; junction bases outside the gene matches: 1. CDR3 nucleotide sequence: TGTGCCTGGAAAGGGGGCGGAAACACCATATATTTT. This sequence encodes CAWKGGGNTIYF.

This clone was found once. This rearrangement joins TRBV21-1 to TRBJ1-5. TRBV21-1 is listed as a pseudogene. CDR3 length: 15 residues. CDR3 DNA sequence: TGTGCCAGCAGCAAAGTTGCGCACCGCAATCAGCCCCAGCATTTT. It yields the protein CASSKVAHRNQPQHF.